This paragraph reports one T cell receptor (beta chain). Its antigen is unidentified. The entry originates in a study of a mutant IDH1 vaccine in newly diagnosed glioma. The wider study: Most patients had radiochemotherapy with temozolomide before enrollment; others had one alone. General study results and limits: No link was apparently found between pseudoprogression and changes in top peripheral T cell clonotypes.

CDR1 is MNHEY, CDR2 SVGAGI, per germline. V lost 6 bases and J 4 bases, leaving 13 bases between the germline ends. The CDR3 runs 13 residues. Time point noted: baseline, week 1 (first vaccination visit). Treatment described: pre-vaccination baseline after standard-of-care therapy. The data were produced by immunoSEQ multiplex PCR, yet TCRdb's version contains in-frame clones alone and is incomplete. The sample holds tens of thousands of clones, more than 60% seen once. The receptor comes from a woman in her thirties or forties with glioma. The chain is built from TRBV6-5 and TRBJ2-7; tentative D call: TRBD2 (6 bases). The sequences come from PBMCs, collected from a glioma patient treated with radiotherapy, temozolomide or both. The chain's CDR3 is CASSPGLGYEQYF. The CDR3 DNA reads as TGTGCCAGCAGCCCGGGACTGGGGTACGAGCAGTACTTC.